This T cell receptor beta chain appears in the sequencing data of a study of blood T cells in healthy people across ages. Study information: T cells yielded about one barcoded beta molecule per two cells through template switching. Study-wide findings and caveats: The study regarded diversity estimates from one million T cells as underestimates.

With a J-beta primer mix and a sample-barcoded 5' primer, a second PCR ran about 7 to 12 cycles. TCRdb redid the calling of the 5' RACE reads with MiXCR, one entry per CDR3 protein. The sample includes around 1,700,000 distinct CDR3 sequences, roughly 27% of them seen just once. This clonotype came up many times. The antigen is not known. Trimming removed 7 bases at V and 5 bases at J, with 10 bases between. Germline CDR1 is SGHRS and CDR2 is YFSETQ. CDR3 length: 11 residues. Material for sequencing was blood. The sequence was collected from a woman in her thirties in good health. The V and J genes are TRBV5-1 and TRBJ2-7; D gene uncertain. CDR3 sequence: CASRIRDEQYF. The CDR3 coding sequence is TGCGCCAGCCGAATCCGGGACGAGCAGTACTTC.